What follows describes a single T cell receptor (beta chain). These data come from a study of control samples from healthy donors and cancer patients. Libraries were prepared by immunoSEQ multiplex PCR; TCRdb keeps only in-frame clonotypes and omits some of them. Of 120,000 or so clones listed, roughly 90% are singletons. Trimming cost V 4 bases and J 6 bases, with 13 bases left between them. The CDR3 extends over 13 amino acids. Germline V gene lookup returns CDR1 ENHRY and CDR2 SYGVKD. The chain is built from TRBV10-3 and TRBJ2-7; the D call may be TRBD1 or TRBD2 (5 bases each). Sequenced: blood. The source of this sequence is a man aged 50 to 60 in good health. The CDR3 region is CAISGGVPGEQYF. The CDR3 coding sequence is TGTGCCATCAGTGGAGGGGTGCCAGGCGAGCAGTACTTC.